The 32 T cell receptor beta chains in this list originate from one sample, sequenced in a study of PD-L1 blockade in urothelial cancer. Assay: immunoSEQ multiplex PCR; the TCRdb copy retains only in-frame clones and omits some. The table has 45,000 to 60,000 clones, about 90% seen once. Sequencing used PBMCs, obtained around atezolizumab (anti-PD-L1) treatment. The source of these receptors is a man in his 60s with urothelial cancer.

V and J are TRBV7-6 and TRBJ2-2, with 8 bases lining up with TRBD2. CDR3 length: 16 amino acids. Germline CDR1 is SGHVS and CDR2 is FNYEAQ. Trimming removed 5 bases from V and 1 base from J; junction bases left unmatched: 6. Written as DNA, the CDR3 is TGTGCCAGCAGCGCACGACGGGGGGGGAACACCGGGGAGCTGTTTTTT. Its protein product is CASSARRGGNTGELFF.

This rearrangement joins TRBV9 to TRBJ2-5, with D tentatively TRBD2 (7 bases). The germline V and J ends were trimmed by 0 bases and 4 bases, with 16 bases remaining between them. CDR3 length equals 16 residues. Germline assignment: CDR1 SGDLS and CDR2 YYNGEE. CDR3 sequence (DNA): TGTGCCAGCAGCGTAGGGGGGGGCCTAGGAGGAGAGACCCAGTACTTC. This sequence encodes CASSVGGGLGGETQYF.

The J gene is TRBJ1-1, the V gene TRBV5-1; D unresolved. Trimming removed 2 bases at V and 1 base at J, with 3 bases between. Looked up from germline, CDR1 is SGHRS and CDR2 is YFSETQ. The CDR3 is 12 amino acids. CDR3 loop: CASSLQNTEAFF. CDR3 DNA: TGCGCCAGCAGCTTACAGAACACTGAAGCTTTCTTT.

The count of this clone is one. The rearrangement joins TRBV7-3 to TRBJ2-3, with TRBD2 matching over 9 bases. V was clipped by 2 bases and J by 1 base; unmatched bases: 4. This CDR3 comprises 16 residues. Germline-derived CDR1 and CDR2 are SGHTA and FQGTGA. CDR3 region: CASSLGAGGRTDTQYF. CDR3 DNA sequence: TGTGCCAGCAGCTTAGGGGCGGGGGGGCGCACAGATACGCAGTATTTT.

V is TRBV10-1 and J is TRBJ2-1; 8 bases line up with TRBD1. With 4 bases clipped from V and 0 bases from J, the junction kept 8 bases outside the gene matches. CDR1 and CDR2 from the germline V gene are WNHNN and SYGVQD (reference sequence). The CDR3 runs 17 residues. CDR3 nucleotide sequence: TGCGCCAGCAGTGTCCTACGGGACAGGAGCTCCTACAATGAGCAGTTCTTC. This gives the protein CASSVLRDRSSYNEQFF.

This chain links TRBV28 with TRBJ1-6; 11 positions agree with TRBD1. After removal of 5 bases from V and 8 bases from J, the junction contained 11 bases not matched to a gene. CDR3 length: 17 amino acids. Germline V lookup: CDR1 MDHEN, CDR2 SYDVKM. As DNA, the CDR3 is TGTGCCAGCAGTCCAATTTTTGGACAGGGGGCCGATTCACCCCTCCACTTT. Translating gives CASSPIFGQGADSPLHF.

This chain uses TRBV9 with TRBJ1-2; D is uncertain. Germline V lookup: CDR1 SGDLS, CDR2 YYNGEE. This CDR3 has 12 residues. The V end was cut by 3 bases, the J end by 1 base, with 4 bases between. The chain's CDR3 is CASSAYNYGYTF. The CDR3 nucleotides are TGTGCCAGCAGCGCCTATAACTATGGCTACACCTTC. The entire variable domain, with the rest obtained from reference TRBV9 and TRBJ1-2, is as follows: DSGVTQTPKHLITATGQRVTLRCSPRSGDLSVYWYQQSLDQGLQFLIQYYNGEERAKGNILERFSAQQFPDLHSELNLSSLELGDSALYFCASSAYNYGYTFGSGTRLTVV.

The chain links TRBV9 to TRBJ2-4; D is perhaps TRBD1 (5 bases). Germline CDR1 and CDR2: SGDLS and YYNGEE. The V end lost 4 bases, the J end lost 6 bases, and 14 bases lay between the germline ends. This CDR3 contains 14 residues. The CDR3 bases are TGTGCCAGCAGCTCCTCTTCTCAGGGAAACATTCAGTACTTC. It translates to CASSSSSQGNIQYF.

The chain has TRBV9 and TRBJ2-1; 8 nucleotides line up with TRBD2. The CDR3 extends over 16 amino acids. The V gene's germline CDR1 is SGDLS and CDR2 YYNGEE. Trimming at V came to 3 bases and at J to 2 bases, leaving 7 bases not matched to a gene. The CDR3 here is CASSEPRGLAYNEQFF. The CDR3 coding sequence is TGTGCCAGCAGCGAGCCTCGGGGACTAGCCTACAATGAGCAGTTCTTC.

The chain links TRBV5-4 to TRBJ1-2; TRBD1 might be the D (6 bases). Trimming stripped 3 bases from V and 0 bases from J, with 9 bases between. The CDR3 covers 14 residues. Germline CDR1 SGHNT, CDR2 YYREEE (reference sequence). The CDR3 DNA follows: TGTGCCAGCAGCTGGCAGGGGACTAACTATGGCTACACCTTC. Encoded protein: CASSWQGTNYGYTF.

The chain couples TRBV9 to TRBJ2-5; 9 nucleotides match TRBD1. The V segment lost 4 bases and the J segment 2 bases; nucleotides outside the gene matches: 12. Germline values: CDR1 SGDLS, CDR2 YYNGEE. CDR3 size: 17 residues. CDR3 DNA sequence: TGTGCCAGCAGCCCAACCGGGACAGGGTTTGGGCAAGAGACCCAGTACTTC. Amino acids: CASSPTGTGFGQETQYF.

The chain joins TRBV18 to TRBJ1-2, with a tentative D call TRBD1 (5 bases). Trimming removed 3 bases from V and 3 bases from J, with 8 bases in between. CDR3 size: 13 residues. Germline V gene sequence: CDR1 KGHSH, CDR2 LQKENI. Here the CDR3 DNA reads TGTGCCAGCTCACCCTCGACAGACTATGGCTACACCTTC. Amino acid sequence: CASSPSTDYGYTF.

This chain links TRBV2 with TRBJ1-5; 8 bases are shared with TRBD1. The germline gives CDR1 SNHLY, CDR2 FYNNEI. This CDR3 has 17 residues. Trimming cost V 10 bases and J 1 base; bases outside gene matches: 15. CDR3 in DNA: TGTGCCACCCGGGGGGCAGGGGGCCTTTTAAGCAATCAGCCCCAGCATTTT. Encoded protein: CATRGAGGLLSNQPQHF.

The DNA for the CDR3 is TGCGCCAGCAGCCGAGGCTCCAATCAGCCCCAGCATTTT. Its translation: CASSRGSNQPQHF. The chain joins TRBV5-1 to TRBJ1-5; D remains unclear. Germline lookup yields CDR1 SGHRS and CDR2 YFSETQ. The V end lost 4 bases, the J end lost 3 bases, and 8 bases lay between the germline ends. CDR3 length: 13 amino acids. Full variable domain (missing parts from reference TRBV5-1 and TRBJ1-5): KAGVTQTPRYLIKTRGQQVTLSCSPISGHRSVSWYQQTPGQGLQFLFEYFSETQRNKGNFPGRFSGRQFSNSRSEMNVSTLELGDSALYLCASSRGSNQPQHFGDGTRLSIL.

V is TRBV4-2 and J is TRBJ1-1; TRBD1 aligns across 7 bases. CDR1 and CDR2 from the germline V gene are LGHNA and YNFKEQ. With 1 base clipped from V and 6 bases from J, the junction kept 8 bases outside the gene matches. The CDR3 consists of 15 residues. CDR3 nucleotide sequence: TGTGCCAGCAGCCAAGCTGAAGGACAGGACCCTGAAGCTTTCTTT. This encodes CASSQAEGQDPEAFF.

This rearrangement joins TRBV11-2 to TRBJ2-7; no definite D call. The CDR3 covers 12 residues. In germline, CDR1 is SGHAT, CDR2 FQNNGV. V lost 5 bases, J lost 1 base, and 6 bases lay in between. CDR3 loop: CASSPHSYEQYF. CDR3 nucleotide sequence: TGTGCCAGCAGCCCCCATTCCTACGAGCAGTACTTC.

The rearrangement joins TRBV28 to TRBJ2-1; 8 bases align to TRBD2. V shed 4 bases and J 10 bases; nucleotides not matched to a gene: 12. This CDR3 has 15 residues. Germline-derived CDR1 and CDR2 are MDHEN and SYDVKM. The CDR3 reads CASSSAAGRADEQFF. CDR3 nucleotide sequence: TGTGCCAGCAGTTCGGCTGCCGGGAGGGCGGACGAGCAGTTCTTC.

In the case of this clone: Germline and junction disagree at one end, which may indicate a read error. The V and J genes are TRBV9 and TRBJ1-2; the D gene is possibly TRBD1 (6 bases). The CDR3 has 13 residues. The germline V gene has CDR1 SGDLS and CDR2 YYNGEE. CDR3 protein: CASSVGRGVISAF. In DNA, the CDR3 is TGTGCCAGCAGCGTAGGCAGGGGAGTGATAAGCGCCTTC.

The V gene is TRBV9, the J gene TRBJ1-6; D gene ambiguous. Germline V gene lookup returns CDR1 SGDLS and CDR2 YYNGEE. V lost 0 bases, J lost 6 bases, and 7 bases lay in between. This CDR3 contains 14 residues. CDR3 in amino acids: CASSVAGANSPLHF. In nucleotides, the CDR3 is TGTGCCAGCAGCGTAGCTGGAGCTAATTCACCCCTCCACTTT. The full variable domain, completed using reference TRBV9 and TRBJ1-6, is DSGVTQTPKHLITATGQRVTLRCSPRSGDLSVYWYQQSLDQGLQFLIQYYNGEERAKGNILERFSAQQFPDLHSELNLSSLELGDSALYFCASSVAGANSPLHFGNGTRLTVT.

The V and J genes are TRBV9 and TRBJ1-2; a weak D match, TRBD1 (6 bases). Germline CDR1 is SGDLS and CDR2 is YYNGEE. The CDR3 has 14 amino acids. Trimming cost V 4 bases and J 7 bases, with 17 bases left between them. This CDR3 reads CASSRPGGAVGYTF. Here the CDR3 DNA reads TGTGCCAGCAGCCGGCCGGGGGGGGCGGTTGGCTACACCTTC. The complete variable domain, with remaining parts taken from reference TRBV9 and TRBJ1-2, reads DSGVTQTPKHLITATGQRVTLRCSPRSGDLSVYWYQQSLDQGLQFLIQYYNGEERAKGNILERFSAQQFPDLHSELNLSSLELGDSALYFCASSRPGGAVGYTFGSGTRLTVV.

The V gene is TRBV7-3, the J gene TRBJ2-1; D not certain. Trimming stripped 1 base from V and 7 bases from J, with 8 bases between. Per the germline V gene, CDR1 is SGHTA and CDR2 is FQGTGA. This CDR3 spans 13 amino acids. CDR3: CASSLSYVNEQFF. In DNA, the CDR3 is TGTGCCAGCAGCTTAAGTTATGTGAATGAGCAGTTCTTC.

The V call is TRBV4-1, the J call TRBJ2-2; no definite D call. The CDR3 is 16 residues long. CDR1 and CDR2 (germline): MGHRA, YSYEKL. V lost 0 bases and J lost 6, with 14 bases in between. CDR3 region: CASSQETVKRPGELFF. CDR3 nucleotide sequence: TGCGCCAGCAGCCAAGAAACGGTCAAGAGGCCCGGGGAGCTGTTTTTT.

The chain employs TRBV30 and TRBJ1-2; D is uncertain. Trimming shortened V by 3 bases and J by 4 bases, and 15 bases separated the two germline ends. Germline lookup yields CDR1 GTSNPN and CDR2 SVGIG (reference sequence). CDR3 length: 14 residues. The CDR3 region is CAWRESELGYGYTF. In nucleotides, the CDR3 is TGTGCCTGGAGGGAGTCCGAGTTGGGCTATGGCTACACCTTC.

This chain joins TRBV30 and TRBJ2-2, with D perhaps matching TRBD2 (6 bases). Trimming left V 2 bases short and J 3 bases short, with 7 bases between. This CDR3 region has 13 residues. Germline CDR1 reads GTSNPN; CDR2 reads SVGIG (reference sequence). Written as DNA, the CDR3 is TGTGCCTGGAGTTGGAGGGACACCGGGGAGCTGTTTTTT. Residues: CAWSWRDTGELFF.

The V gene is TRBV28, the J gene TRBJ2-1; maybe TRBD1 (5 bases). Germline values: CDR1 MDHEN, CDR2 SYDVKM. The CDR3 covers 15 residues. With 1 base removed from V and 1 base from J, the gap between germline ends came to 8 bases. In DNA form, the CDR3 reads TGTGCCAGCAGTTTATTGGGGCCATCCTACAATGAGCAGTTCTTC. Protein sequence: CASSLLGPSYNEQFF.

The chain has TRBV30 and TRBJ2-3; no clear D gene. The CDR3 has 13 amino acids. CDR1 and CDR2 (germline): GTSNPN, SVGIG (reference sequence). CDR3: CAAETRGTDTQYF. The DNA for the CDR3 is TGTGCTGCTGAGACTCGGGGCACAGATACGCAGTATTTT.

The CDR3 DNA follows: TGTGCCAGCAGTTTCACCGGGACAGGCACCAGTTATGAGCAGTACTTC. It translates to CASSFTGTGTSYEQYF. The genes are TRBV28 and TRBJ2-7, with 8 bases aligning to TRBD1. Germline CDR1 and CDR2: MDHEN and SYDVKM. The CDR3 is made up of 16 amino acids. V shed 3 bases and J 7 bases; nucleotides not matched to a gene: 14. The full variable domain, completed using reference TRBV28 and TRBJ2-7, is DVKVTQSSRYLVKRTGEKVFLECVQDMDHENMFWYRQDPGLGLRLIYFSYDVKMKEKGDIPEGYSVSREKKERFSLILESASTNQTSMYLCASSFTGTGTSYEQYFGPGTRLTVT.

The CDR3 sequence: CASKSNSNQPQHF. The CDR3 nucleotides are TGTGCCAGCAAATCAAATAGCAATCAGCCCCAGCATTTT. The rearrangement links TRBV6-5 to TRBJ1-5, with D uncertain. Germline values: CDR1 MNHEY, CDR2 SVGAGI. CDR3 size: 13 residues. The V and J ends lost 7 bases and 0 bases respectively, with 7 bases between them.

A note on this clone: The junction differs from germline at one of its ends, possibly a read error. The genes are TRBV28 and TRBJ2-7; 9 bases map to TRBD1. There are 15 residues in the CDR3. The V gene's germline CDR1 is MDHEN and CDR2 SYDVKM. The CDR3 reads CASNPWDRVSNEQYF. Here the CDR3 DNA reads TGTGCCAGCAACCCTTGGGACAGGGTCTCCAACGAGCAGTACTTC. The whole variable domain, filled in from reference TRBV28 and TRBJ2-7, reads DVKVTQSSRYLVKRTGEKVFLECVQDMDHENMFWYRQDPGLGLRLIYFSYDVKMKEKGDIPEGYSVSREKKERFSLILESASTNQTSMYLCASNPWDRVSNEQYFGPGTRLTVT.

V is TRBV9 and J is TRBJ2-5, with a weak D call TRBD1 (5 bases). Trimming stripped 0 bases from V and 5 bases from J, with 11 bases between. Germline V CDR1 and CDR2: SGDLS, YYNGEE. The CDR3 sequence is 14 residues long. The CDR3 here is CASSVGGSRETQYF. CDR3 DNA sequence: TGTGCCAGCAGCGTAGGGGGCAGCAGGGAGACCCAGTACTTC.

The V gene is TRBV7-2, the J gene TRBJ1-2, with a possible D match to TRBD1 (5 bases). Per germline, CDR1 SGHTA and CDR2 FQGNSA. There are 14 residues in the CDR3. Trimming took off 3 bases at V and 5 bases at J, with 13 bases between the two ends. CDR3 sequence: CASSLKAGGYGYTF. In nucleotides, the CDR3 is TGTGCCAGCAGCTTGAAGGCGGGGGGGTATGGCTACACCTTC.

The rearrangement links TRBV30 to TRBJ2-7; 7 bases are shared with TRBD2. This CDR3 has 14 residues. The J segment lost 1 base and the V segment lost 4 bases, leaving 7 bases of the junction unmatched. Germline CDR1 reads GTSNPN; CDR2 reads SVGIG (reference sequence). The CDR3 reads CAWTFGGGSYEQYF. In nucleotides, the CDR3 is TGTGCCTGGACATTTGGGGGGGGATCCTACGAGCAGTACTTC.